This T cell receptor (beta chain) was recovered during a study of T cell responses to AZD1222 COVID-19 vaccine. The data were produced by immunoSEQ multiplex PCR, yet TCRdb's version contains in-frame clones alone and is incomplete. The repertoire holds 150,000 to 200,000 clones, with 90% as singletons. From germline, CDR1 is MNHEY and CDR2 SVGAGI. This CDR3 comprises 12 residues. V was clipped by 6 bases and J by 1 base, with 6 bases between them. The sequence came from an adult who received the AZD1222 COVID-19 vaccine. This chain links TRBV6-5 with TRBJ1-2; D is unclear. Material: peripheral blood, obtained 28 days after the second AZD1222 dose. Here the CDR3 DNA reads TGTGCCAGCAGGGTCAGTAACTATGGCTACACCTTC. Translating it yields CASRVSNYGYTF.